The present T cell receptor (beta chain) was sequenced within a study of cytomegalovirus exposure and HLA in healthy donors (TCRdb year 2017). About the investigation overall: An earlier analysis of 587 of the donors reported 276 Gb of sequence data and 95 million to 140 million unique TCR beta sequences obtained from 180 million or so T cells. Roughly 320 gigabases of sequencing data and around 80 million unique TCR sequences made up an early release that covered approximately 700 HLA-typed donors. The genetic ancestry cluster associated with self-reported Caucasian donors included about 81% of the roughly 360 genotyped donors. The aim of the study was to test whether cataloging public T cell receptors could identify signatures of past pathogen exposure. The study used immunosequencing to profile the T cell repertoires of hundreds of subjects and linked those repertoires to cytomegalovirus serostatus. A separate validation cohort of roughly 130 different subjects was used in addition to the 666-subject first cohort. High-throughput TCR immunosequencing, statistical association of individual TCRs with disease status, and machine learning were combined to predict cytomegalovirus infection status. To study patterns of TCR occurrence, a later analysis re-analyzed previously published TCR beta repertoires from around 660 donors and added high-resolution HLA genotyping. Rather than drawing on any new phenotypic data, the later analysis identified candidate immune exposures from TCR beta sequences and the way those sequences occurred across donors. An earlier analysis of approximately 500 of the donors applied high-throughput TCR beta sequencing to assess whether each TCR beta V gene segment acted as functional or pseudogenic. Donor age, sex, ethnicity and CMV serostatus were compiled alongside the repertoire data. In a later genetic analysis, genome-wide SNP genotypes for about three fifths of the roughly 670 donors were used, and that subset was treated as a discovery cohort. All discovery cohort repertoires had been generated on a single sequencing platform. HLA typing covered class I and class II loci at four-digit resolution. Typing coverage differed by locus: A, B, C, DRB1 and DQB1 were typed in roughly 620-640 donors, DQA1 in about 510, DPA1 in approximately 600, and DPB1 in around 490. Because of strong linkage in the cohort, a handful of DR-DQ haplotypes were treated as single units for association and clustering. Across some 400 genotyped donors of the cohort, an average of roughly 250,000 unique TCR beta nucleotide sequences per donor were sequenced, and 15% to 20% of those sequences were non-productive. Broader findings and caveats from the paper: This cohort had only TCR beta chains sequenced, and the lack of alpha or paired-chain data limited which features could be detected. In a later genetic analysis, a missense DCLRE1C variant was associated with V-gene and J-gene trimming of TCR beta chains, and the association was replicated in an independent cohort. When HLA alleles, especially DR and DQ, strongly co-occurred, attributing TCR associations to individual alleles was difficult. Because counts were too low, seventeen rarely observed V segments, including chromosome 9 orphons, were left out of the earlier analysis of some 600 of the donors. In vitro tests confirmed that a few of the cytomegalovirus-associated TCR beta chains recognize cytomegalovirus antigens. Most TCR sequences were observed very rarely across donors, whereas some public TCRs were present in many individuals. Most CMV-associated TCR beta chains appeared to be HLA-restricted in a later analysis, and the HLA associations seemed to be driven largely by CMV exposure. Some IMGT-functional V segments, including TRBV6-2 and TRBV6-3, could not be distinguished by the 87-base-pair reads and were therefore excluded. A cluster of highly shared sequence variants was judged likely to be a technical artifact of the sequencing pipeline. Cytomegalovirus status was reported to be diagnosed by the classifier with high specificity and sensitivity in both the original and validation cohorts. Linkage disequilibrium might explain the correlated functional status among segregating V segments, but an unknown experimental factor could not be excluded. Several of the top co-occurrence clusters appeared to be linked to parvovirus B19, influenza, CMV and Epstein-Barr virus, according to a later analysis. In a later analysis, TCR association rates were found to vary across HLA loci, with the most associated TCRs seen for DRB1 alleles and the fewest for HLA-C alleles. HLA typing was unavailable for some donors at each locus, so association tests used only the typed subset. A further reported finding was that TCR beta sequences accurately predicted the HLA-A and HLA-B alleles for most subjects in the first cohort. CMV serostatus was the only immune exposure information available for the cohort. A later analysis associated roughly 17,000 TCR beta sequences with specific HLA alleles at a false discovery rate of 0.05. The authors suggested that the approach could potentially be generalized to other disease states and immunological phenotypes. In a later analysis, HLA-associated TCR beta chains were found to be more clonally expanded and to have lower generation probabilities than equally common non-associated chains. The study gave a list of about 150 TCR beta chains associated with cytomegalovirus. Presence/absence analyses assumed roughly uniform sequencing depth across donors, an assumption that may not hold. A later genetic analysis reported fewer N-insertions in productive TCRs among donors in an Asian-associated ancestry cluster than the approximately 670-donor mean. Broadly in line with IMGT annotations, most TCR beta V segments showed up in productive rearrangements about 87% or about 30% of the time in an earlier analysis of 587 of the donors.

Measured from the cysteine to the phenylalanine, the CDR3 is 13 residues long. The sequence is cut down to CDR3 DNA, 39 bases in frame from base 1. V is cut by 4 bases and J by 1 base, and the space between the germline ends is 6 bases. For CDR1 and CDR2, the germline V gene lists LGHNA and YSLEER. The cohort consisted of 650 to 700 healthy bone marrow donors. Cohort members were all nominally healthy when sampled, although unrecorded immune exposures were likely present. The donor was CMV seronegative and belonged to the group of several hundred seronegative cohort members. Every donor gave a peripheral blood sample, and the peripheral blood mononuclear cells from that sample were used for TCR beta sequencing. Genomic DNA was extracted from the blood cell samples with the Qiagen DNeasy Blood Extraction Kit. The library relied on the immunoSEQ multiplex PCR assay. For the multiplex PCR, a mixture combining 60 forward primers for TCR Vbeta segments and 13 reverse primers for TCR Jbeta segments was used. The CDR3 region of rearranged TCR beta genes was amplified from genomic DNA with a multiplex PCR assay. On the Illumina HiSeq System, the amplified TCR beta libraries were sequenced as 87-base-pair reads. Under the source paper's analysis protocol: In a later analysis, some 80 million unique TCR beta chains were counted across the roughly 610 repertoires, and around 10 million of these chains were shared by at least two donors. To remove PCR and sequencing errors, raw reads were error-corrected and collapsed into unique sequences using a nearest-neighbor algorithm that merged closely related sequences. To assign V, D and J gene segments, CDR3 sequences were aligned to IMGT reference sequences. For a sequence to be retained, at least a six-nucleotide match to both a V gene segment and a J gene segment was required. A rearrangement counted as productive if the CDR3 had no stop codons and remained in frame with V and J, and every other rearrangement counted as non-productive. CDR3 was defined according to IMGT convention as the region running from the second conserved V-encoded cysteine to the conserved J-encoded phenylalanine. Sequences without an unambiguous match to a single V gene segment were excluded from the earlier analysis of 587 of the donors. An earlier analysis of around 600 of the donors classified V segments as functional when productive rearrangements were above 56.7% and as segregating when the standard deviation between donors was above 5%. A statistical classification framework was built to diagnose cytomegalovirus status from the catalog of TCR beta chain sequences. In a later analysis, TCR nucleotide sequences were compared against IMGT/GENE-DB human TR gene sequences so that V and J genes could be assigned. In a later analysis, CDR3 sequences and most-parsimonious VDJ recombination scenarios were assigned using the TCRdist pipeline. A later analysis defined each TCR beta chain by its CDR3 amino acid sequence plus V-gene family, and excluded reads lacking a unique V-gene family. In a later analysis, some 600 highly shared, low-generation-probability nucleotide sequences were removed to address suspected cross-contamination and a sequencing artifact. A later analysis calculated a clonal expansion index for each public chain from normalized within-repertoire ranks of inferred template counts. In a later analysis, generation probabilities were computed with a VDJ recombination model fitted to out-of-frame rearrangements, and the resulting probabilities were checked against IGoR. Hypergeometric tests were used in a later analysis to score TCR-TCR, TCR-HLA and TCR-CMV co-occurrence, with a repertoire-size bias correction applied to the TCR pairs. False discovery rates were estimated in a later analysis by permuting HLA or CMV assignments 20 times. In a later analysis, co-occurring TCRs were grouped with DBSCAN, and TCRdist sequence similarity was added when clustering was performed within HLA-allele-positive subsets. Co-occurrence clustering excluded repertoires with fewer than 30,000 or more than 120,000 public chains, plus five with anomalous nucleotide sharing. TCRdb holds this immuneACCESS table with in-frame rearrangements only. Some clones are missing; in checked studies, unresolved V genes explain under half, and the rest has no known cause. V and J calls and clone size are given by that table; D and trimming were obtained from the DNA. This sample lists approximately 170,000 clones; roughly 80% were detected once. Approximately 0.78% of the sample is taken by the ten largest.

A remark on this clone: The antigen this receptor binds is unknown. No base qualities exist here, and no much larger clone lies one base off it.

Sequenced material: PBMCs. This TCR came from a woman aged 18-29 years in good health and CMV-seronegative. The sequence links TRBV4-3 to TRBJ2-3; there is no confident call for the D gene. The sequence in DNA is TGCGCCAGCAGCCTTGTCGGCACAGATACGCAGTATTTT. Translated, it reads CASSLVGTDTQYF.